This T cell receptor (beta chain) comes out of a study of shared clonotypes between healthy human individuals. Replicate sorted-subset PCRs were loaded with 150 to 250 ng DNA, 25,000 to 30,000 T cell genomes. The data were produced by immunoSEQ multiplex PCR, yet TCRdb's version contains in-frame clones alone and is incomplete. The data hold 2 million to 2.5 million clones, with around 95% observed a single time. The sequencing sample was made of naive CD4+ T cells sorted from blood. Subset in this sample: CD45RA+ positively selected. This clonotype originated in a man aged 18 to 29 in good health.

The CDR3 DNA is TGTGCCAGCAGTGAAACAGAGTACGAGCAGTACTTC. Protein sequence: CASSETEYEQYF. The chain carries TRBV6-1 and TRBJ2-7; D gene uncertain. V shed 2 bases and J shed 4 bases, with 6 bases lying between them. In germline, CDR1 is MNHNS, CDR2 SASEGT. The length of the CDR3 is 12 residues.